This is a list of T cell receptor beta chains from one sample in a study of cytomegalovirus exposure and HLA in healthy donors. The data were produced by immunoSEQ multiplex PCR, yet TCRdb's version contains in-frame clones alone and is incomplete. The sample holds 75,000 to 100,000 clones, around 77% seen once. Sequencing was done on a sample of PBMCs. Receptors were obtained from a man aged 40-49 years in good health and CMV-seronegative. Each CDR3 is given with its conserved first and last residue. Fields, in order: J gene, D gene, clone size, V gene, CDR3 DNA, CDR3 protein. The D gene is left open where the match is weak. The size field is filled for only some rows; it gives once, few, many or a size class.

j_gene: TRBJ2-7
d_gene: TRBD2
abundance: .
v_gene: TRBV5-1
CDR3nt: TGCGCCAGCAGCTTGGCAACTAGCGGGACCCACGAGCAGTACTTC
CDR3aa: CASSLATSGTHEQYF

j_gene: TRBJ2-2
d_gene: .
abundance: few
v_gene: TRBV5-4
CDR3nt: TGTGCCAGCAGGTCACCGGGAACGAACACCGGGGAGCTGTTTTTT
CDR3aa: CASRSPGTNTGELFF

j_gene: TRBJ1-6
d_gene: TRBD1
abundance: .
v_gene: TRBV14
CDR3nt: TGTGCCAGCAGCCAAGATCCAGGGGGAAGGTCACCCCTCCACTTT
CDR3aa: CASSQDPGGRSPLHF

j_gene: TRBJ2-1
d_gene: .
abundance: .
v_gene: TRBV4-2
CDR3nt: TGTGCCAGCAGCCAAGAGGGGCAGGAAGACAATGAGCAGTTCTTC
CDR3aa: CASSQEGQEDNEQFF

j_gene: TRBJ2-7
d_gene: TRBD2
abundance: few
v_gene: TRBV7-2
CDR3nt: TGTGCCAGCAGCTTGCGGGGGTCTTACGAGCAGTACTTC
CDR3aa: CASSLRGSYEQYF

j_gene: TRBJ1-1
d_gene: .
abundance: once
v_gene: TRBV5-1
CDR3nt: TGCGCCAGCAGCCCGCAGGGTCTTAACACTGAAGCTTTCTTT
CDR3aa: CASSPQGLNTEAFF

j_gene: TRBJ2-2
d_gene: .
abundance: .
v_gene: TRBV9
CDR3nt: TGTGCCAGCAGCATTGGGACAACGAACACCGGGGAGCTGTTTTTT
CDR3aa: CASSIGTTNTGELFF

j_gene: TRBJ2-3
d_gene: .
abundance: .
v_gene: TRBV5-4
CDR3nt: TGTGCCAGCAGCTTGGCTCGGAGAAGGGGGGGCATAACAGATACGCAGTATTTT
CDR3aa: CASSLARRRGGITDTQYF

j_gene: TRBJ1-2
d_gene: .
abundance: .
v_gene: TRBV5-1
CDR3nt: TGCGCCAGCAGTCCAGAGGGATCGTCCTATGGCTACACCTTC
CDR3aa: CASSPEGSSYGYTF

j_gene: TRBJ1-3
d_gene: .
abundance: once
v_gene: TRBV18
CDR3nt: TGTGCCAGCTCACCTATCGGTCTCTCTGGAAACACCATATATTTT
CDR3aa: CASSPIGLSGNTIYF

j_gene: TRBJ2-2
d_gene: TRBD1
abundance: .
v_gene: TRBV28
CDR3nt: TGTGCCAGCGGTGGGACAGGGAACACCGGGGAGCTGTTTTTT
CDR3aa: CASGGTGNTGELFF

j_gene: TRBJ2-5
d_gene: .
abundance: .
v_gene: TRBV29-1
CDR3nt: TGCAGCGTTGAAGACCCAGAGGGTATAGAGACCCAGTACTTC
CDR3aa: CSVEDPEGIETQYF

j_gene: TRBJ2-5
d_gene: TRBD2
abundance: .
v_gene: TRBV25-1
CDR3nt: TGTGCCAGCAGTGACAGGCGGCCAGCGGGGGAGACCCAGTACTTC
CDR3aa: CASSDRRPAGETQYF

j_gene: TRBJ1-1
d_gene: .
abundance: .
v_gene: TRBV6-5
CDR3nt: TGTGCCAGCAGTTACCGGGGGGCGTCAGTAACTGAAGCTTTCTTT
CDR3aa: CASSYRGASVTEAFF

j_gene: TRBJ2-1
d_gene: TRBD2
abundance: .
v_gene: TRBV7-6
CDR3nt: TGTGCCAGCAGCTCGGGACTAGCGGTATACAATGAGCAGTTCTTC
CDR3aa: CASSSGLAVYNEQFF

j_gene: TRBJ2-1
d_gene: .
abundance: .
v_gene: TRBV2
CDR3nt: TGTGCCAGCATAGTTGGATCAGGGGTCTACAATGAGCAGTTCTTC
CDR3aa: CASIVGSGVYNEQFF

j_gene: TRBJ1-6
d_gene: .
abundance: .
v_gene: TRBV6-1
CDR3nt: TGTGCCAGCAAGGGCCCGGGGGATTCACCCCTCCACTTT
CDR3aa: CASKGPGDSPLHF

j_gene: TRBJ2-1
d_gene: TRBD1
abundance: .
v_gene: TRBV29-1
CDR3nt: TGCAGCGCAAGGGGGGACAGGTCCATCAATGAGCAGTTCTTC
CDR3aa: CSARGDRSINEQFF

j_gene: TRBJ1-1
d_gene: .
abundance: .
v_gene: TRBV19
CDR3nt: TGTGCCAGTAGTGAGGGGGACCGGGCGAACACTGAAGCTTTCTTT
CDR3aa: CASSEGDRANTEAFF

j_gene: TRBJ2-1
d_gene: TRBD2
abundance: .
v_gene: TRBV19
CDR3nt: TGTGCCAGTACCCCCCTGGGGGGGACTAGCGGCTACAATGAGCAGTTCTTC
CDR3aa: CASTPLGGTSGYNEQFF

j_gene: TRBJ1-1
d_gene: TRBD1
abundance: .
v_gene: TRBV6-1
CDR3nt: TGTGCCAGCAGTGAAGTGGGGGACAGACAAGCTTTCTTT
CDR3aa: CASSEVGDRQAFF

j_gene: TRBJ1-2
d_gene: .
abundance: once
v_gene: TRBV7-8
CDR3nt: TGTGCCAGCAGCCCAAGTGCCTATTCCTATGGCTACACCTTC
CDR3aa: CASSPSAYSYGYTF

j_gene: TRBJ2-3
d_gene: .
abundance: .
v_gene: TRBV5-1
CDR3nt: TGCGCCAGCAGCTCATCGGGTGCGAACACAGATACGCAGTATTTT
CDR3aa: CASSSSGANTDTQYF

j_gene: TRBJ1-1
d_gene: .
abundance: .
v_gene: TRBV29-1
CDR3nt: TGCAGCGTTGAAGGACTCCTTGGGACTGAAGCTTTCTTT
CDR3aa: CSVEGLLGTEAFF

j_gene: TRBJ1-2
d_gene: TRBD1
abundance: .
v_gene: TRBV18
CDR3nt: TGTGCCAGCTCACCCCTCCCCGAGACAGGGGGCCCTGGCTACACCTTC
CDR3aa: CASSPLPETGGPGYTF

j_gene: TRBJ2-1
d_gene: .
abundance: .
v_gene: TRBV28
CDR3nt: TGTGCCAGCAGTTTAGGGCAGTGCCCCTCAGTCTTC
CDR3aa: CASSLGQCPSVF